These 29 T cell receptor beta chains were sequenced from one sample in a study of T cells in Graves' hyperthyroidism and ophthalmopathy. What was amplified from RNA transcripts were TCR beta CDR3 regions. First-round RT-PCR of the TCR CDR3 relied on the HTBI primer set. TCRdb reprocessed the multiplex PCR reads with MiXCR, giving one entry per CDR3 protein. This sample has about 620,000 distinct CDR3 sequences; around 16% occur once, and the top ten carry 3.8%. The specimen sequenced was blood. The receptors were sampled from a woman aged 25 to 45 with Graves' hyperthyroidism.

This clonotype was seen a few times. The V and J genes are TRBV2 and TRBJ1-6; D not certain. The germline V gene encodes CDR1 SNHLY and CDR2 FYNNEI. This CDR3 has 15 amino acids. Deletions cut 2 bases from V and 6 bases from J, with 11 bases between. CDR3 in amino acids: CASSEKGEGNSPLHF. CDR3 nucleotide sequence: TGTGCCAGCAGTGAAAAGGGAGAGGGTAATTCACCCCTCCACTTT.

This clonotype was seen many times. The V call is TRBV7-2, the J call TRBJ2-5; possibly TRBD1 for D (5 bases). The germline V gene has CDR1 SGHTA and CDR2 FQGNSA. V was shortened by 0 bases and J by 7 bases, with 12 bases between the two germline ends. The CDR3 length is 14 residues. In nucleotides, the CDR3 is TGTGCCAGCAGCTTAGCGACAGCCAGTGGGACCCAGTACTTC. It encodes CASSLATASGTQYF.

CDR3 region: CASSQGDFSYNEQFF. The CDR3 region has the DNA TGTGCCAGCAGCCAAGGGGACTTCTCCTACAATGAGCAGTTCTTC. The chain links TRBV14 to TRBJ2-1, with D possibly being TRBD2 (6 bases). V lost 1 base and J lost 0, with 7 bases in between. Germline V gene lookup returns CDR1 SGHDN and CDR2 FVKESK. CDR3 length: 15 residues.

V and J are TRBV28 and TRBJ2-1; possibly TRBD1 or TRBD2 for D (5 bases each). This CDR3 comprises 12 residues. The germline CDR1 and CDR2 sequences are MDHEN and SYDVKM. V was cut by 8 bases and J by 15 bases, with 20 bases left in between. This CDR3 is CASRPTPGRSFF. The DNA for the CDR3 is TGTGCCAGCCGACCCACCCCAGGGAGATCGTTCTTC.

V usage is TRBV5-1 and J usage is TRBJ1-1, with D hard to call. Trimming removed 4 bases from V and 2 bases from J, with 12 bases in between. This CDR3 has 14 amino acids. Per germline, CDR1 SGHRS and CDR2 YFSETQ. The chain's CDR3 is CASSPSNGNTEAFF. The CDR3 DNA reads TGCGCCAGCAGCCCTTCGAACGGAAACACTGAAGCTTTCTTT.

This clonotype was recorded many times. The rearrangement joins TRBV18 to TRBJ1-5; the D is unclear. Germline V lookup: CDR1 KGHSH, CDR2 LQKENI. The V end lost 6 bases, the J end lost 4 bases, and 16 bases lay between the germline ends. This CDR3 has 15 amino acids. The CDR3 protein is CASSLHSSPNQPQHF. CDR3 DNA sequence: TGTGCCAGCTCTCTTCACAGTAGTCCAAATCAGCCCCAGCATTTT. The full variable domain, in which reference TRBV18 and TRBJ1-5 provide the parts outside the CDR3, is NAGVMQNPRHLVRRRGQEARLRCSPMKGHSHVYWYRQLPEEGLKFMVYLQKENIIDESGMPKERFSAEFPKEGPSILRIQQVVRGDSAAYFCASSLHSSPNQPQHFGDGTRLSIL.

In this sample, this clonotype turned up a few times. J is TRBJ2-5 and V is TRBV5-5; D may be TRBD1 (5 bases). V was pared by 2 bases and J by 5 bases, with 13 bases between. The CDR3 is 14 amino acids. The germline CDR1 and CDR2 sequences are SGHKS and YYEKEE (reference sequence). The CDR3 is CASSLGLGRETQYF. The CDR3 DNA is TGTGCCAGCAGCTTAGGGTTGGGGCGGGAGACCCAGTACTTC.

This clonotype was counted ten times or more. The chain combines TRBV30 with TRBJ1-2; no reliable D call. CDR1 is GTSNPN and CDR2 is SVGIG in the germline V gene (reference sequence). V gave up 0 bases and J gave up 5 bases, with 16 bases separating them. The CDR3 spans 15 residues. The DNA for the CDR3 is TGTGCCTGGAGTGTCGGTCCACCAGCCGCTTATGGCTACACCTTC. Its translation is CAWSVGPPAAYGYTF.

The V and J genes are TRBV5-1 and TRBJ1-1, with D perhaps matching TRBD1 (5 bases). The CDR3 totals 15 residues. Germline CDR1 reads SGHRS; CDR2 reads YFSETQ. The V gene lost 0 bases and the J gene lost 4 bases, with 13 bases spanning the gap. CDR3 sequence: CASSLVPGQGTEAFF. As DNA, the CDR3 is TGCGCCAGCAGCTTGGTGCCAGGGCAAGGCACTGAAGCTTTCTTT.

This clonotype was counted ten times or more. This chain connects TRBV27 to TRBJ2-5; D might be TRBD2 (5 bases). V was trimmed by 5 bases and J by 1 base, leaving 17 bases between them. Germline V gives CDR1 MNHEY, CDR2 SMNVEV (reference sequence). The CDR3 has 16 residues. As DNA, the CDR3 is TGTGCCAGCAGTCCCTACCCCTTTGAGGGCCAAGAGACCCAGTACTTC. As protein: CASSPYPFEGQETQYF.

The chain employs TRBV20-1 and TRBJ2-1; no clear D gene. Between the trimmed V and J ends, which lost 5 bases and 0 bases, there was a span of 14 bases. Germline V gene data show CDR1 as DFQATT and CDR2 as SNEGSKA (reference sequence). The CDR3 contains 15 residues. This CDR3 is CSALIEPSSYNEQFF. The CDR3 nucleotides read TGCAGTGCTCTGATAGAGCCTAGCTCCTACAATGAGCAGTTCTTC.

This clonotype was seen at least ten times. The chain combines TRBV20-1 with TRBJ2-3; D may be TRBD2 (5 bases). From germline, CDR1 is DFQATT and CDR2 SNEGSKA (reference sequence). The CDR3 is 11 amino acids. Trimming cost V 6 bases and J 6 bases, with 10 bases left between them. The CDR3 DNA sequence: TGCAGTGCAGCTATAGCGGATACGCAGTATTTT. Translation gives CSAAIADTQYF.

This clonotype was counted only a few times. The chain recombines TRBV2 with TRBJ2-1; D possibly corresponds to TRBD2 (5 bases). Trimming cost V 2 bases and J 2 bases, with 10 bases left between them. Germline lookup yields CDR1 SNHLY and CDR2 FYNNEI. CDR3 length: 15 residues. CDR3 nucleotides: TGTGCCAGCAGTGAAAGGATAGCGACCTACAATGAGCAGTTCTTC. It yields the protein CASSERIATYNEQFF.

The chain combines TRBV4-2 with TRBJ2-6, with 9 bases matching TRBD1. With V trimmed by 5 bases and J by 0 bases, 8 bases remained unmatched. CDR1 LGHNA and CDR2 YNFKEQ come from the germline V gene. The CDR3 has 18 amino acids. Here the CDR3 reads CASSYRTGENSGANVLTF. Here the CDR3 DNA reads TGTGCCAGCAGCTACCGGACAGGGGAAAACTCTGGGGCCAACGTCCTGACTTTC.

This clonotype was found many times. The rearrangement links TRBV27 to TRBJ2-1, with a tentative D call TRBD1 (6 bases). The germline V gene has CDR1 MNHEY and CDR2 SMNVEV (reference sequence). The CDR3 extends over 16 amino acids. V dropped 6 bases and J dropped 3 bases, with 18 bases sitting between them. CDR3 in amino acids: CASSMTGSHLYNEQFF. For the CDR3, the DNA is TGTGCCAGCAGCATGACAGGCTCGCACCTCTACAATGAGCAGTTCTTC.

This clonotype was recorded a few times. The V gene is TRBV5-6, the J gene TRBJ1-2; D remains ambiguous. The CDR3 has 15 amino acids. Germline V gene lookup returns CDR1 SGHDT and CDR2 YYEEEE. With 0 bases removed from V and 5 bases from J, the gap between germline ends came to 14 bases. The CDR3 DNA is TGTGCCAGCAGCTTGGCCCCAGTGCAGAGTTATGGCTACACCTTC. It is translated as CASSLAPVQSYGYTF. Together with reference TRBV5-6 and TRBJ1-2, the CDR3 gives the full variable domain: DAGVTQSPTHLIKTRGQQVTLRCSPKSGHDTVSWYQQALGQGPQFIFQYYEEEERQRGNFPDRFSGHQFPNYSSELNVNALLLGDSALYLCASSLAPVQSYGYTFGSGTRLTVV.

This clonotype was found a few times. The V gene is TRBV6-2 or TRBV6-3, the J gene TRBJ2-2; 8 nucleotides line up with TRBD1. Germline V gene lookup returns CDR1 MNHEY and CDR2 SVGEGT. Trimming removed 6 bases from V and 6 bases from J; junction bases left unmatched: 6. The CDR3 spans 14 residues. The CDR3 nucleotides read TGTGCCAGCAGCGGACAGGGACGAGCCGGGGAGCTGTTTTTT. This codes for CASSGQGRAGELFF.

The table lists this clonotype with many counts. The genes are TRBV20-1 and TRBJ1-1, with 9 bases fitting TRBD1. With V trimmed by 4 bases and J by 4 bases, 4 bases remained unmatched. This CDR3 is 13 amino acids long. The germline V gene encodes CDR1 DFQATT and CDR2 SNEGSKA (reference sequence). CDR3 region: CSATGTGPTEAFF. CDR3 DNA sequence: TGCAGTGCTACCGGGACAGGGCCCACTGAAGCTTTCTTT.

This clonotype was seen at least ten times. The CDR3 DNA sequence: TGTGCCAGCAGCTGGTTGGGCAATCAGCCCCAGCATTTT. Translation gives CASSWLGNQPQHF. This chain uses TRBV28 with TRBJ1-5, with D unclear. The CDR3 spans 13 residues. Trimming removed 6 bases at V and 2 bases at J, with 8 bases between. Germline V lookup: CDR1 MDHEN, CDR2 SYDVKM. Combining the CDR3 with reference TRBV28 and TRBJ1-5 gives the whole variable domain DVKVTQSSRYLVKRTGEKVFLECVQDMDHENMFWYRQDPGLGLRLIYFSYDVKMKEKGDIPEGYSVSREKKERFSLILESASTNQTSMYLCASSWLGNQPQHFGDGTRLSIL.

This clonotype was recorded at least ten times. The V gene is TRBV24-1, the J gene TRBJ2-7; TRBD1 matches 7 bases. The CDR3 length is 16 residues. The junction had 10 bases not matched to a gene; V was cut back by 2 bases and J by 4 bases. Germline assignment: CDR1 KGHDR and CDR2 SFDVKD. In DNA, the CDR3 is TGTGCCACCAGTGATTGGGTCGGGACAGCCATTTACGAGCAGTACTTC. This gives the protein CATSDWVGTAIYEQYF.

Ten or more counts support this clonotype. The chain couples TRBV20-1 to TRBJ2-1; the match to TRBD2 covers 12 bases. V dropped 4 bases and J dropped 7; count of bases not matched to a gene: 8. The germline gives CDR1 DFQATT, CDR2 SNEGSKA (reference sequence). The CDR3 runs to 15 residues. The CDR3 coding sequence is TGCAGTGCTAACCCCACTAGCGGGAGGAGGAATGAGCAGTTCTTC. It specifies CSANPTSGRRNEQFF.

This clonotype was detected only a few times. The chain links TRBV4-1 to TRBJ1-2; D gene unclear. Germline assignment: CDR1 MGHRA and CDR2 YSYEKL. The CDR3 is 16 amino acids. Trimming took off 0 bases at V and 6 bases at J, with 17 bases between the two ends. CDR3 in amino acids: CASSQDPAGRRNGYTF. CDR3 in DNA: TGCGCCAGCAGCCAAGACCCGGCAGGCAGGAGGAATGGCTACACCTTC.

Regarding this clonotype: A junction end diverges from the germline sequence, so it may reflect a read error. The CDR3 loop is CSVEAVGGPDMQYF. The CDR3 bases are TGCAGCGTTGAGGCCGTTGGAGGACCAGATATGCAGTATTTT. The chain uses TRBV29-1 and TRBJ2-3; TRBD2 is a possible D gene (5 bases). The germline CDR1 and CDR2 sequences are SQVTM and ANQGSEA. The CDR3 runs to 14 residues.

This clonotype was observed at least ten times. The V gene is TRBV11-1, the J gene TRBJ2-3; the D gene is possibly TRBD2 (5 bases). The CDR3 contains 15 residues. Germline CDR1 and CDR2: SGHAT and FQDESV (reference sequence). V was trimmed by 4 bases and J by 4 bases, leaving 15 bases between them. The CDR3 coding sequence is TGTGCCAGCAGCTATATAACCTTGAGGGCAGATACGCAGTATTTT. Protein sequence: CASSYITLRADTQYF.

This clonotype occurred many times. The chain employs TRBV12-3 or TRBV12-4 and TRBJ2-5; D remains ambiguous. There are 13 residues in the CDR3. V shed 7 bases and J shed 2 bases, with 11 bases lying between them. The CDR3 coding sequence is TGTGCCAGCACGAAGACAACACAAGAGACCCAGTACTTC. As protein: CASTKTTQETQYF.

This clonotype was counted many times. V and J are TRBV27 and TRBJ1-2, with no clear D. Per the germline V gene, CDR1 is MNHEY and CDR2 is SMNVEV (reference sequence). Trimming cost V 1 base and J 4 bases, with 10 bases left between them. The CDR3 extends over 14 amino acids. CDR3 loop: CASSLYGVGYGYTF. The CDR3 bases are TGTGCCAGCAGTTTATACGGGGTTGGCTATGGCTACACCTTC.

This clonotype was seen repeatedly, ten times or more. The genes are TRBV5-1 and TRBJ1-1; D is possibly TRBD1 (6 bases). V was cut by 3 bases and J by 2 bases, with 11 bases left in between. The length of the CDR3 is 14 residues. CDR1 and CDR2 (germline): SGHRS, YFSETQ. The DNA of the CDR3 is TGCGCCAGCAGCTCAACGACAGGCAACACTGAAGCTTTCTTT. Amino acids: CASSSTTGNTEAFF.

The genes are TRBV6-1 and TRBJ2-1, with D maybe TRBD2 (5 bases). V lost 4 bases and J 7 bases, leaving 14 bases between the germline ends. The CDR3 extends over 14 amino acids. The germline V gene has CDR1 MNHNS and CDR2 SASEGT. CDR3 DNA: TGTGCCAGCAGTGGAGGGCAGGCCGTTAATGAGCAGTTCTTC. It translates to CASSGGQAVNEQFF.

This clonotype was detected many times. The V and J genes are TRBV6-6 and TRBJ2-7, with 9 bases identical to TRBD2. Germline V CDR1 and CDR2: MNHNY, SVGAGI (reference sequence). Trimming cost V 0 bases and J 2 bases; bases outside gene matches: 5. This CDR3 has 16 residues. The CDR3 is CASSYSGTSTPYEQYF. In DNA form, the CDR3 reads TGTGCCAGCAGTTACTCAGGGACTAGCACACCCTACGAGCAGTACTTC.